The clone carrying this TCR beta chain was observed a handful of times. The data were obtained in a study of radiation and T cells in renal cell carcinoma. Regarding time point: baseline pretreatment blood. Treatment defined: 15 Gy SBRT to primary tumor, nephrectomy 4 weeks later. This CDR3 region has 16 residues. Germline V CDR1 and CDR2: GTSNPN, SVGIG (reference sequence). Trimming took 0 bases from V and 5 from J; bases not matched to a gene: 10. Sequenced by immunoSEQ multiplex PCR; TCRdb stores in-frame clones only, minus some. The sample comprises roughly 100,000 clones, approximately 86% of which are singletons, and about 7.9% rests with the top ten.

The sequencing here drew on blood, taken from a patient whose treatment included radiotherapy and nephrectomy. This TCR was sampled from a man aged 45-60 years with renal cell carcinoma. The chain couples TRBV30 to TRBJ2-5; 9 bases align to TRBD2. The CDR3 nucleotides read TGTGCCTGGAGTGTAGGCGGGAGGGCCAGAGGGGAGACCCAGTACTTC. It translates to CAWSVGGRARGETQYF.